This passage covers 23 T cell receptor beta chains from one sample sequenced in a study of cytomegalovirus exposure and HLA in healthy donors. The study ran its PCR with 60 Vbeta and 13 Jbeta primers. This table comes from immunoSEQ multiplex PCR, and its TCRdb copy is limited to in-frame clones, with some not included. The profile shows roughly 140,000 clones, 75% to 80% of them singletons. Sequencing was done on a sample of PBMCs. These receptor sequences come from a woman between 45 and 65 years old in good health and CMV-seronegative.

The chain joins TRBV7-9 to TRBJ1-3; no firm D call. The germline CDR1 and CDR2 sequences are SEHNR and FQNEAQ (reference sequence). The V end lost 5 bases, the J end lost 0 bases, and 8 bases lay between the germline ends. The CDR3 is 14 residues long. CDR3 protein: CASSPGYSGNTIYF. The DNA for the CDR3 is TGTGCCAGCAGCCCCGGGTACTCTGGAAACACCATATATTTT.

V usage is TRBV4-1 and J usage is TRBJ2-7, with 10 bases matching TRBD2. This CDR3 comprises 21 residues. Germline V gene lookup returns CDR1 MGHRA and CDR2 YSYEKL. The V gene end was trimmed by 2 bases and the J gene end by 0 bases; junction bases not matched to a gene: 19. The chain's CDR3 is CASSQPPVRSGLARYSYEQYF. DNA of the CDR3: TGCGCCAGCAGCCAACCCCCGGTCAGGTCGGGACTAGCGCGATACTCCTACGAGCAGTACTTC.

This clone was seen only a few times. The chain uses TRBV15 and TRBJ2-3; D may be TRBD1 (6 bases). Germline lookup yields CDR1 LNHNV and CDR2 YYDKDF (reference sequence). Deletions cut 0 bases from V and 3 bases from J, with 22 bases between. The CDR3 totals 19 residues. The CDR3 bases are TGTGCCACCAGCAGAGATTGGGCGCAGGGGCAAAAAAGGACAGATACGCAGTATTTT. It encodes CATSRDWAQGQKRTDTQYF. Full variable domain (remainder filled in from reference TRBV15 and TRBJ2-3): DAMVIQNPRYQVTQFGKPVTLSCSQTLNHNVMYWYQQKSSQAPKLLFHYYDKDFNNEADTPDNFQSRRPNTSFCFLDIRSPGLGDTAMYLCATSRDWAQGQKRTDTQYFGPGTRLTVL.

As concerns this clone: A read error may produce the germline difference seen at one junction end. This sequence joins TRBV25-1 and TRBJ1-2; no clear D. Germline CDR1 is MGHDK and CDR2 is SYGVNS. The CDR3 length is 14 residues. The CDR3, as DNA: TGTGCCAGCAGTGAATCAACAATTTCGGGTGGCTACCCCTTC. It translates to CASSESTISGGYPF.

This sequence joins TRBV9 and TRBJ2-3; D might be TRBD2 (6 bases). This CDR3 region has 15 residues. Deletions cut 2 bases from V and 2 bases from J, with 12 bases between. Per the germline V gene, CDR1 is SGDLS and CDR2 is YYNGEE. The chain's CDR3 is CASSVPGVVTDTQYF. CDR3 in DNA: TGTGCCAGCAGCGTCCCGGGGGTCGTCACAGATACGCAGTATTTT.

This clone came up a few times. The rearrangement links TRBV9 to TRBJ1-6, with TRBD1 as a possible D gene (6 bases). V was pared by 2 bases and J by 7 bases, with 13 bases between. From germline, CDR1 is SGDLS and CDR2 YYNGEE. The length of the CDR3 is 15 residues. The CDR3 protein is CASSVQGSGNSPLHF. The CDR3 coding sequence is TGTGCCAGCAGCGTCCAGGGGTCAGGAAATTCACCCCTCCACTTT.

This chain links TRBV13 with TRBJ2-5, with 8 positions matching TRBD1. Trimming removed 3 bases from V and 4 bases from J; junction bases left unmatched: 7. The CDR3 has 15 residues. Germline values: CDR1 PRHDT, CDR2 FYEKMQ (reference sequence). CDR3 protein: CASSLAGGYGETQYF. The DNA of the CDR3 is TGTGCCAGCAGCTTGGCAGGGGGCTATGGAGAGACCCAGTACTTC.

The chain uses TRBV15 and TRBJ1-5; D possibly corresponds to TRBD1 (5 bases). The CDR3 is 15 residues long. The germline V gene has CDR1 LNHNV and CDR2 YYDKDF (reference sequence). The V gene lost 6 bases and the J gene lost 2 bases, with 14 bases spanning the gap. The CDR3 region is CATSSGVKGNQPQHF. The CDR3 nucleotides are TGTGCCACCAGTTCGGGGGTTAAGGGCAATCAGCCCCAGCATTTT. The full variable domain, in which reference TRBV15 and TRBJ1-5 provide the parts outside the CDR3, is DAMVIQNPRYQVTQFGKPVTLSCSQTLNHNVMYWYQQKSSQAPKLLFHYYDKDFNNEADTPDNFQSRRPNTSFCFLDIRSPGLGDTAMYLCATSSGVKGNQPQHFGDGTRLSIL.

The rearrangement joins TRBV25-1 to TRBJ2-1, with 8 bases that match TRBD2. Germline V gives CDR1 MGHDK, CDR2 SYGVNS. The CDR3 length is 16 residues. The V and J ends lost 5 bases and 2 bases, in that order; junction bases with no gene match: 8. The CDR3 DNA is TGTGCCAGCAGTCCACCCGACGGGGGGGCCTACAATGAGCAGTTCTTC. Translating gives CASSPPDGGAYNEQFF. The variable domain in full, with the rest retrieved from reference TRBV25-1 and TRBJ2-1, is EADIYQTPRYLVIGTGKKITLECSQTMGHDKMYWYQQDPGMELHLIHYSYGVNSTEKGDLSSESTVSRIRTEHFPLTLESARPSHTSQYLCASSPPDGGAYNEQFFGPGTRLTVL.

The chain recombines TRBV10-3 with TRBJ2-3; 8 bases match TRBD1. With V trimmed by 5 bases and J by 1 base, 5 bases remained unmatched. CDR1 ENHRY and CDR2 SYGVKD come from the germline V gene. This CDR3 region has 15 residues. CDR3 sequence: CAISPETGGTDTQYF. The CDR3 bases are TGTGCCATCAGTCCCGAGACAGGGGGCACAGATACGCAGTATTTT.

The chain carries TRBV6-5 and TRBJ1-3; no definite D call. CDR1 and CDR2 (germline): MNHEY, SVGAGI. Trimming removed 6 bases from V and 2 bases from J, with 11 bases in between. The length of the CDR3 is 14 residues. The CDR3 region has the DNA TGTGCCAGCAGCTCAAGCTCTGCTGGAAACACCATATATTTT. Translating gives CASSSSSAGNTIYF.

The chain links TRBV11-2 to TRBJ2-5; TRBD2 aligns across 10 bases. The CDR3 loop spans 17 amino acids. Germline CDR1 SGHAT, CDR2 FQNNGV. V trimming: 2 bases; J trimming: 3 bases; junction bases outside the gene matches: 9. The CDR3 here is CASSLMISGGAEETQYF. CDR3 bases: TGTGCCAGCAGCTTAATGATAAGCGGGGGGGCAGAAGAGACCCAGTACTTC.

V and J are TRBV30 and TRBJ1-2; D unresolved. The CDR3 has 12 residues. The ends were cut back, 0 bases at V and 4 bases at J, with 6 bases in the middle. The germline gives CDR1 GTSNPN, CDR2 SVGIG (reference sequence). The CDR3 nucleotides are TGTGCCTGGAGTGTACCAGTCTATGGCTACACCTTC. Protein product: CAWSVPVYGYTF.

The V gene is TRBV7-9, the J gene TRBJ2-5, with 10 positions matching TRBD2. The CDR3 is made up of 15 amino acids. Trimming at V came to 4 bases and at J to 5 bases, leaving 7 bases not matched to a gene. Germline loops: CDR1 SEHNR, CDR2 FQNEAQ (reference sequence). As DNA, the CDR3 is TGTGCCAGCAGCTCCGGGACTAGCGTGGTGGAGACCCAGTACTTC. It is translated as CASSSGTSVVETQYF.

This chain connects TRBV7-9 to TRBJ2-3, with 7 positions matching TRBD2. The J segment lost 1 base and the V segment lost 1 base, leaving 5 bases of the junction unmatched. Germline loops: CDR1 SEHNR, CDR2 FQNEAQ (reference sequence). The CDR3 runs 16 residues. The CDR3 loop is CASSLVVAGGTDTQYF. The DNA of the CDR3 is TGTGCCAGCAGCTTAGTAGTAGCGGGCGGCACAGATACGCAGTATTTT.

Remarks on this clone: One end of the junction fails to match germline, which may point to a read error. This chain uses TRBV10-1 with TRBJ2-7; 8 nucleotides agree with TRBD1. The CDR3 spans 13 residues. CDR1 and CDR2 (germline): WNHNN, SYGVQD (reference sequence). The CDR3 protein is CASRYWTGYKRHF. Written as DNA, the CDR3 is TGCGCCAGCAGGTACTGGACAGGGTACAAGAGGCACTTC.

V and J are TRBV7-8 and TRBJ1-1; TRBD1 is a possible D gene (6 bases). With 0 bases removed from V and 1 base from J, the gap between germline ends came to 21 bases. Germline lookup yields CDR1 SGHVS and CDR2 FQNEAQ. This CDR3 is built from 19 residues. The CDR3 bases are TGTGCCAGCAGCTTAGCGCCGCAGGGAACAGGGATAAGGAACACTGAAGCTTTCTTT. Translating gives CASSLAPQGTGIRNTEAFF.

The gene calls are TRBV5-6 and TRBJ2-7; 11 nucleotides match TRBD1. Germline CDR1 reads SGHDT; CDR2 reads YYEEEE. Losses at the gene ends were 4 bases for V and 0 bases for J; bases not matched to a gene: 6. The CDR3 consists of 16 residues. CDR3 nucleotide sequence: TGTGCCAGCAGCCCAAAGGGACAGGGGGACTCCTACGAGCAGTACTTC. This codes for CASSPKGQGDSYEQYF.

This clone was seen more than once but under ten times. The chain links TRBV15 to TRBJ1-4; 7 nucleotides align to TRBD1. Germline V gene lookup returns CDR1 LNHNV and CDR2 YYDKDF (reference sequence). The CDR3 has 14 amino acids. With 5 bases clipped from V and 4 bases from J, the junction kept 4 bases outside the gene matches. The CDR3 here is CATSRDRVNEKLFF. CDR3 sequence (DNA): TGTGCCACCAGCCGGGACAGAGTTAATGAAAAACTGTTTTTT.

The V call is TRBV21-1, the J call TRBJ1-2; the table's D call, TRBD1, was not checked against the DNA. TRBV21-1 is described as a pseudogene. The CDR3 covers 14 residues. CDR3 DNA sequence: TGTGCCAGCAAAACAGGGGCCACTAACTATGGCTACACCTTC. Translating gives CASKTGATNYGYTF.

The chain joins TRBV15 to TRBJ1-5; TRBD1 matches 7 bases. Germline V gives CDR1 LNHNV, CDR2 YYDKDF (reference sequence). This CDR3 region has 17 residues. The trim removed 3 bases at V and 3 bases at J, leaving 11 bases unmatched. This CDR3 is CATSREGQHYYNQPQHF. The CDR3 DNA reads as TGTGCCACCAGCAGGGAGGGACAGCACTACTACAATCAGCCCCAGCATTTT.

The chain combines TRBV6-6 with TRBJ2-7, with D tentatively TRBD1 (5 bases). The CDR3 contains 15 residues. CDR1 is MNHNY, CDR2 SVGAGI, per germline (reference sequence). Trimming removed 5 bases from V and 1 base from J, with 15 bases in between. CDR3 sequence: CASSQTAGPSYEQYF. The CDR3 bases are TGTGCCAGCAGTCAGACGGCAGGGCCATCCTACGAGCAGTACTTC.

A word on this clone: Germline and junction disagree at one end, which may indicate a read error. The V and J genes are TRBV29-1 and TRBJ2-2; 7 nucleotides agree with TRBD2. The CDR3 runs 12 residues. Germline CDR1 is SQVTM and CDR2 is ANQGSEA. The CDR3 sequence is CSVEGRDGELFF. The CDR3 bases are TGCAGCGTGGAAGGGAGGGACGGGGAGCTGTTTTTT.